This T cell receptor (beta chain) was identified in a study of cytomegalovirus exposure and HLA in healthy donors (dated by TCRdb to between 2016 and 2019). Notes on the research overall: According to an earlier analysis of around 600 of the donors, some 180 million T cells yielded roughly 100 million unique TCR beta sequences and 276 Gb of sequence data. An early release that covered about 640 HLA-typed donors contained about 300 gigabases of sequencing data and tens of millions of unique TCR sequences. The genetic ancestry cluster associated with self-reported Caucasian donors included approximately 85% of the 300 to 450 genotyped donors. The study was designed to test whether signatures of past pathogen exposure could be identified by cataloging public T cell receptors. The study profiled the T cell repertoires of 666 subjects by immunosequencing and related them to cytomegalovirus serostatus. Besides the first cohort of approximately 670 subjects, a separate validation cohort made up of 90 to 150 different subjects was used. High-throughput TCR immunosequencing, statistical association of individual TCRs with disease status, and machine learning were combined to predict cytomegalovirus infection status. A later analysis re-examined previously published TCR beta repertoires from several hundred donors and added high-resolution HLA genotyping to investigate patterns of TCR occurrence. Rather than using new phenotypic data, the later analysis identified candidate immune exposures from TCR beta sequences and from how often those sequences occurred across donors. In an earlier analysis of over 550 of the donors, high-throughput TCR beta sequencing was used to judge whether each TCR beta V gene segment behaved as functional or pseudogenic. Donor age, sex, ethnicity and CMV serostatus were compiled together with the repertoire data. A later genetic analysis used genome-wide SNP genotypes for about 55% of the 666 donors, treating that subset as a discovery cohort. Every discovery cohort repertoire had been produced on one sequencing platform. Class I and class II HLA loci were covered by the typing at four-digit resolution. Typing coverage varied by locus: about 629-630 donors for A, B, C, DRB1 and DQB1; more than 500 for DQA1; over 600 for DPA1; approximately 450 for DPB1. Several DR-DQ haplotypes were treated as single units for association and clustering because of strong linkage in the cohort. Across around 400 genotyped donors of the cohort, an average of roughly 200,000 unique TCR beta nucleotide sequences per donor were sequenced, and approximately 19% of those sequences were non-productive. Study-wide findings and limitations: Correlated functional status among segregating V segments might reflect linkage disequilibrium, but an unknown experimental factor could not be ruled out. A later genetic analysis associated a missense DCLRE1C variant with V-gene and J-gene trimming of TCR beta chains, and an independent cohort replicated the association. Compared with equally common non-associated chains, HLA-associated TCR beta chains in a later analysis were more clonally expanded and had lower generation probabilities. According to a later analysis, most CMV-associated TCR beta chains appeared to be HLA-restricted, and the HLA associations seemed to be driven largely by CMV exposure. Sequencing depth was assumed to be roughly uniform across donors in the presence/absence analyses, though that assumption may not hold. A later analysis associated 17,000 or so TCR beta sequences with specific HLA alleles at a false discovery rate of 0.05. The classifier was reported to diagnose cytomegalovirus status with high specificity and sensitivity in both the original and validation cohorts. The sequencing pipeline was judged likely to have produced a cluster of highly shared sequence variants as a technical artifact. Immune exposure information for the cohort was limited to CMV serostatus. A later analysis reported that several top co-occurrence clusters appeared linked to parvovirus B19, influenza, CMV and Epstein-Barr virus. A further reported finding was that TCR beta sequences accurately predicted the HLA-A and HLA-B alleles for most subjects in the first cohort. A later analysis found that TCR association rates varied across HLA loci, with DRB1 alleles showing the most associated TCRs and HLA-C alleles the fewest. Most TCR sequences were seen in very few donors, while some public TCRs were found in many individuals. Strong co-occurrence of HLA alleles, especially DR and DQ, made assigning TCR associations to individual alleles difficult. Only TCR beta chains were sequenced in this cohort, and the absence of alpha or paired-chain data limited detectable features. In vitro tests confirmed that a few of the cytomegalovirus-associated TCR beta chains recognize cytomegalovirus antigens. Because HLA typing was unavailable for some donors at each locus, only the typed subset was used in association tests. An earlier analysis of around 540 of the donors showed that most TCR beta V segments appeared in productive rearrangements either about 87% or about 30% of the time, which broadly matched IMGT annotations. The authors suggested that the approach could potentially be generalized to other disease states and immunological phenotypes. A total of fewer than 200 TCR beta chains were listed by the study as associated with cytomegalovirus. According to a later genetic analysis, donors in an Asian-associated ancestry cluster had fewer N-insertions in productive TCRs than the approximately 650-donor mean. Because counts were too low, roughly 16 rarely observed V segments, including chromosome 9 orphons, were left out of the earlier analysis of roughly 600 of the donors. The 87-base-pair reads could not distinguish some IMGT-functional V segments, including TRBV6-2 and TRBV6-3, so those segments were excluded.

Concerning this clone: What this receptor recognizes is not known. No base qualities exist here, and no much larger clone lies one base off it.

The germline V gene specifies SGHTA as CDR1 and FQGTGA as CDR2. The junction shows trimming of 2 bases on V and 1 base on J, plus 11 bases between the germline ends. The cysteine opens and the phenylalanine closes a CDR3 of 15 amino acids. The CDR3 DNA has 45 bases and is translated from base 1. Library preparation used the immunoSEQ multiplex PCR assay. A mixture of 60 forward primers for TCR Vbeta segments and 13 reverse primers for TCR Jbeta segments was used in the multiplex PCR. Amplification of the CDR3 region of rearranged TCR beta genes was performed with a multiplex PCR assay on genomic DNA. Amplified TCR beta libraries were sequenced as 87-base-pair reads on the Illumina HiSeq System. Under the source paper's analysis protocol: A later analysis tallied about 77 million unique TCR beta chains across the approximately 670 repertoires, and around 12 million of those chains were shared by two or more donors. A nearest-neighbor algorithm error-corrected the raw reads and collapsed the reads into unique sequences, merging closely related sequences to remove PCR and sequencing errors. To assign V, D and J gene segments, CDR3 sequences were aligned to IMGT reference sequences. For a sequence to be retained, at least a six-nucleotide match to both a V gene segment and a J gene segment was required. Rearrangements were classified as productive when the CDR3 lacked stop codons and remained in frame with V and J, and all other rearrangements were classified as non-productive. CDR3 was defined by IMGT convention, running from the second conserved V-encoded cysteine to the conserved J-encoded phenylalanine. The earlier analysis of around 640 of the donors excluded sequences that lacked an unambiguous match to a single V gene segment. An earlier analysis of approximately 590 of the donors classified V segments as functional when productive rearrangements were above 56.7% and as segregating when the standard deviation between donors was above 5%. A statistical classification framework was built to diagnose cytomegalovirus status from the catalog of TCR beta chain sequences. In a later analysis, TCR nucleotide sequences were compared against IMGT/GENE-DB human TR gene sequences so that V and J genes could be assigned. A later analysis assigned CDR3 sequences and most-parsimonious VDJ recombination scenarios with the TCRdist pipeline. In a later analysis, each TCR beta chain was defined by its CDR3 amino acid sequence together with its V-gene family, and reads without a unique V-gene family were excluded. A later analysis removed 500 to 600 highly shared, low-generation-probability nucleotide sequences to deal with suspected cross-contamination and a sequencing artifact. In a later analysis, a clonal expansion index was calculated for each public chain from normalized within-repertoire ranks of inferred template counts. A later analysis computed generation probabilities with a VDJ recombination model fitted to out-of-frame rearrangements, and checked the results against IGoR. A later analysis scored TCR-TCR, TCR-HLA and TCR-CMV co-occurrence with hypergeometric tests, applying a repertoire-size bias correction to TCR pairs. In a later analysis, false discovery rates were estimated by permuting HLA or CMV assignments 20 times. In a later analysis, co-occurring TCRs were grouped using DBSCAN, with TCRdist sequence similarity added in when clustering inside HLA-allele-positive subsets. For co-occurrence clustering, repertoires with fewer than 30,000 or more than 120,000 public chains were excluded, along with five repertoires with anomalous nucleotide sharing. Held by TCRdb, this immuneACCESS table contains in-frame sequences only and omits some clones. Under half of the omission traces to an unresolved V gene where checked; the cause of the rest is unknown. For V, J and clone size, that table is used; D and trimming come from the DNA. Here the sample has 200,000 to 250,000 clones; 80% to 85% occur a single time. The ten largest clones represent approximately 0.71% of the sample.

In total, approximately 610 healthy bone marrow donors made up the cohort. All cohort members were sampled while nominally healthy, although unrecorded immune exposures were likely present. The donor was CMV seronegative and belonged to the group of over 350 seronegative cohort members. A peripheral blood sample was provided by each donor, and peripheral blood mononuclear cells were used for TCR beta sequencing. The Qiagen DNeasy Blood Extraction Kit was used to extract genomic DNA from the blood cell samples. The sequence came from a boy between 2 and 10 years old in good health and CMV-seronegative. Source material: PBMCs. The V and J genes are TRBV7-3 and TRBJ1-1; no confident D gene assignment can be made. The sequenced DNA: TGTGCCAGCAGCTTATCTACAGTGGGGAACACTGAAGCTTTCTTT. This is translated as CASSLSTVGNTEAFF.